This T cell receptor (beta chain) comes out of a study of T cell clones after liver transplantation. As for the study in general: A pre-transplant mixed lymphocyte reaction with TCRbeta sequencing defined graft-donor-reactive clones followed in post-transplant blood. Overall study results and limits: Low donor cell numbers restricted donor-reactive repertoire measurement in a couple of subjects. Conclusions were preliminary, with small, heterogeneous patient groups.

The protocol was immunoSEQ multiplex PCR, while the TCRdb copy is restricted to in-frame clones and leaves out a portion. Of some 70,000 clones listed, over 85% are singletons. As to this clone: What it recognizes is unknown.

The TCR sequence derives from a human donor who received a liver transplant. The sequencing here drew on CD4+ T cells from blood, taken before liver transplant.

The CDR3 region is CASSLRGREEEQYF. The CDR3, as DNA: TGCGCCAGCAGCTTGCGAGGGCGGGAAGAAGAGCAGTACTTC. The chain joins TRBV5-1 to TRBJ2-7; D might be TRBD2 (6 bases). The CDR3 sequence is 14 residues long. V was trimmed by 1 base and J by 7 bases, leaving 15 bases between them. Germline loops: CDR1 SGHRS, CDR2 YFSETQ.